The TCR beta chain described here comes from a study of CD8 T cells in Susac syndrome. On the study more broadly: Patients with Susac syndrome were therapy-naive, treated with corticosteroids, or treated with intravenous immunoglobulin alone when blood was collected.

RNA was extracted with the RNeasy kit, and a quantity of roughly 0.45 to 1 ug was reverse transcribed using random hexamers. TCRdb re-analysed the immunoSEQ multiplex PCR reads in MiXCR, keeping a single row per CDR3 protein. The sample has 65,000 to 100,000 distinct CDR3 sequences, approximately 96% seen once. In contrast to the negatively isolated CD8+ and CD4+ T cells, TEMRA cells were FACS-enriched. In the case of this clonotype: Its antigen is unknown.

Study findings and constraints: Expansion of Susac CD8+ clones peaked in TEMRA cells and in active patients. The total CD8+ repertoires contained some 15 Susac-specific public clones, and the CD8+ TEMRA repertoires contained five.

Looked up from germline, CDR1 is MNHEY and CDR2 is SMNVEV (reference sequence). The CDR3 contains 15 residues. The V gene lost 6 bases and the J gene lost 0 bases, with 11 bases spanning the gap. The TCR was taken from a human donor with Susac syndrome. The gene calls are TRBV27 and TRBJ2-2; no clear D gene. Material: CD8+ T cells from PBMCs. In nucleotides, the CDR3 is TGTGCCAGCAGCCCACCCTACCCGAACACCGGGGAGCTGTTTTTT. It yields the protein CASSPPYPNTGELFF.